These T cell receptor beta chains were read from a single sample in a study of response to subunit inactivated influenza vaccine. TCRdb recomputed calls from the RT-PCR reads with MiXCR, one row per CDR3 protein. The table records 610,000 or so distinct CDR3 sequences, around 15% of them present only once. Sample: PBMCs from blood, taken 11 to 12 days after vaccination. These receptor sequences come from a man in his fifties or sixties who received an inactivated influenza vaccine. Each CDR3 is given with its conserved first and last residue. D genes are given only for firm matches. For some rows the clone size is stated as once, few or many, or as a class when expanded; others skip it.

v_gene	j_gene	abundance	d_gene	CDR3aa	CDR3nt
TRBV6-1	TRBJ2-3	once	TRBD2	CATQELAGLNTQYF	TGTGCCACCCAGGAGCTAGCGGGACTAAATACGCAGTATTTT
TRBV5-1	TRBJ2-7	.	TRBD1	CASSLVDRGAYEQYF	TGCGCCAGCAGCTTGGTGGACAGGGGAGCCTACGAGCAGTACTTC
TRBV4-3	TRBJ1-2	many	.	CASSYGTGNYGYTF	TGCGCCAGCAGCTACGGAACTGGAAACTATGGCTACACCTTC
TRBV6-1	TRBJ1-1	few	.	CASSVRGNTEAFF	TGTGCCAGCAGTGTCAGGGGAAACACTGAAGCTTTCTTT
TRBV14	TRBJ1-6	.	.	CASSPRFGSSALHF	TGTGCCAGCAGCCCTCGATTTGGTTCCTCGGCCCTCCACTTT
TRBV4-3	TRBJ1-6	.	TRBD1	CASSQDAPMTGVSPLHF	TGCGCCAGCAGCCAAGATGCCCCCATGACAGGGGTATCACCCCTCCACTTT
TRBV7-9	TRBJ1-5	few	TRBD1	CASSNGQGRSNQPQHF	TGTGCCAGCAGCAATGGACAGGGTAGGAGCAATCAGCCCCAGCATTTT
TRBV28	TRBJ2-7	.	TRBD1	CASSLLGRDRGGHEQYF	TGTGCCAGCAGTTTATTAGGTCGGGACAGGGGCGGACACGAGCAGTACTTC
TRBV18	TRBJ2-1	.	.	CASSPPDRMSYNEQFF	TGTGCCAGCTCACCACCCGACCGAATGTCCTACAATGAGCAGTTCTTC
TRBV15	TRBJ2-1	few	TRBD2	CATSRLAGGNEQFF	TGTGCCACCAGCAGGTTAGCGGGAGGCAATGAGCAGTTCTTC
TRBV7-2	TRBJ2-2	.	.	CASSLGHGTSGELFF	TGTGCCAGCAGCTTAGGCCACGGGACTTCCGGGGAGCTGTTTTTT
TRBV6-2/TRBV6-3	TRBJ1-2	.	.	CASSSRVFYGYTF	TGTGCCAGCAGTTCCAGGGTTTTCTATGGCTACACCTTC
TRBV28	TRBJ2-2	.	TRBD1	CASSSHGQGYGELFF	TGTGCCAGCAGTTCCCACGGACAGGGGTACGGGGAGCTGTTTTTT
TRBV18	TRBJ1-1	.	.	CASSPSWSGAEAFF	TGTGCCAGCTCACCAAGTTGGAGCGGGGCTGAAGCTTTCTTT
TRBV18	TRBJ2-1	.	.	CASSPGNPRGNNEQFF	TGTGCCAGCTCACCCGGGAACCCCAGGGGAAACAATGAGCAGTTCTTC
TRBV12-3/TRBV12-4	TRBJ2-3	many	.	CASSLRGAQDTQYF	TGTGCCAGCAGTTTACGGGGGGCCCAGGATACGCAGTATTTT
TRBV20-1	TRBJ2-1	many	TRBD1	CSAPPPTGQGHEQFF	TGCAGTGCCCCGCCCCCCACGGGACAGGGACATGAGCAGTTCTTC
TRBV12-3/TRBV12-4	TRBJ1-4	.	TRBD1	CASSSGQGLLQGVEKLFF	TGTGCCAGCAGTTCCGGACAGGGGCTCCTTCAGGGGGTTGAAAAACTGTTTTTT
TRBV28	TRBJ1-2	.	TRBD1	CASSRRDSYGYTF	TGTGCCAGCAGCCGCCGGGACAGCTATGGCTACACCTTC
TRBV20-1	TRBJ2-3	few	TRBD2	CSGRQREARSTQYF	TGCAGTGGCCGCCAGCGGGAGGCACGGTCTACGCAGTATTTT
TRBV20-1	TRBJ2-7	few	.	CSAPYSKRTEQYF	TGCAGTGCTCCTTACTCAAAACGTACTGAGCAGTACTTC
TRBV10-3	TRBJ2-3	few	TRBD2	CAISRATSGGRLDTQYF	TGTGCCATCAGCCGAGCCACTAGCGGGGGCCGTCTGGATACGCAGTATTTT
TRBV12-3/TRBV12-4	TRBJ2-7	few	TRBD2	CASTNQRESSSYEQYF	TGTGCCAGCACCAACCAGCGGGAGAGTTCCAGCTACGAGCAGTACTTC
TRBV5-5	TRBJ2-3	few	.	CASRYYLVTSTDTQYF	TGTGCCAGCAGGTATTACCTGGTTACTAGCACAGATACGCAGTATTTT
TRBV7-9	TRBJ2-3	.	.	CASSFVSTDTQYF	TGTGCCAGCAGCTTTGTCAGCACAGATACGCAGTATTTT
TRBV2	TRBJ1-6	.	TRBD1	CASTARGLSPLHF	TGTGCCAGCACGGCCAGGGGGCTCTCACCCCTCCACTTT
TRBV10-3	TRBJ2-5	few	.	CAISESIWGDEETQYF	TGTGCCATCAGTGAGTCGATTTGGGGCGACGAAGAGACCCAGTACTTC
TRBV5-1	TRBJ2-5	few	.	CASSLPTIQETQYF	TGCGCCAGCAGCTTACCGACAATTCAAGAGACCCAGTACTTC
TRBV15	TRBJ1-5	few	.	CATSRDYRNGGPQHF	TGTGCCACCAGCAGAGATTATCGGAATGGAGGGCCCCAGCATTTT
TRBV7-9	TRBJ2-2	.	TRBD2	CASSLERGRTGELFF	TGTGCCAGCAGCTTAGAGCGGGGAAGGACCGGGGAGCTGTTTTTT
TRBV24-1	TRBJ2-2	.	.	CATSISAPGELFF	TGTGCCACCAGTATCAGCGCCCCCGGGGAGCTGTTTTTT
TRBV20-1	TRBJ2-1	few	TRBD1	CSAREGQGWSNEQFF	TGCAGTGCTAGAGAGGGACAGGGGTGGTCGAATGAGCAGTTCTTC
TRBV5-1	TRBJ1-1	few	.	CASSSHGPSNTEAFF	TGCGCCAGCAGCTCCCACGGGCCATCGAACACTGAAGCTTTCTTT
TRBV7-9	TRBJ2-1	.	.	CASRLKPQGHEQFF	TGTGCCAGCAGATTAAAACCGCAGGGCCATGAGCAGTTCTTC
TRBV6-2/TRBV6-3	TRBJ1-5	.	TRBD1	CASRADRAGNQPQHF	TGTGCCAGCAGGGCCGACAGGGCTGGCAATCAGCCCCAGCATTTT
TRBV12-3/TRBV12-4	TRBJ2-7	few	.	CASASGRPYEQYF	TGTGCCAGCGCGTCAGGGAGACCCTACGAGCAGTACTTC
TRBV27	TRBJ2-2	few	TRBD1	CASSANRGATGELFF	TGTGCCAGCAGTGCCAACAGGGGCGCCACCGGGGAGCTGTTTTTT
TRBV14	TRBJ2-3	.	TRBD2	CASSQDAGGGTDTQYF	TGTGCCAGCAGCCAAGATGCGGGAGGTGGCACAGATACGCAGTATTTT
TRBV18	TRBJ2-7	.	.	CASSPLAVEDYEQYF	TGTGCCAGCTCACCACTAGCAGTAGAGGACTACGAGCAGTACTTC
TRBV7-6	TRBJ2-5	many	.	CASSLVAHPQETQYF	TGTGCCAGCAGCTTAGTAGCCCATCCCCAAGAGACCCAGTACTTC
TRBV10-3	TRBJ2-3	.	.	CAIRPRGEDTQYF	TGTGCCATCAGACCTAGAGGGGAAGATACGCAGTATTTT
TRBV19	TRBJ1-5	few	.	CASSISHQPQHF	TGTGCCAGTAGTATTTCTCATCAGCCCCAGCATTTT
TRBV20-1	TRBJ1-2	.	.	CSARAITRVGYGYTF	TGCAGTGCTAGAGCAATAACGCGGGTCGGCTATGGCTACACCTTC
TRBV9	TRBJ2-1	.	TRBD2	CASSASGGPNNEQFF	TGTGCCAGCAGCGCGAGCGGGGGGCCTAACAATGAGCAGTTCTTC
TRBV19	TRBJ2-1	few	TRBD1	CASKPGQGSYNEQFF	TGTGCCAGTAAGCCGGGACAGGGTTCCTACAATGAGCAGTTCTTC
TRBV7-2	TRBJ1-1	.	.	CASSSAGDTEAFF	TGTGCCAGCAGCTCTGCGGGGGACACTGAAGCTTTCTTT
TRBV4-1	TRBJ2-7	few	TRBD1	CASSHGTDSYEQYF	TGCGCCAGCAGCCACGGGACAGACTCCTACGAGCAGTACTTC
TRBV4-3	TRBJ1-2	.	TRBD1	CASSQDVGSGGYGYTF	TGCGCCAGCAGCCAAGATGTCGGGTCAGGGGGCTATGGCTACACCTTC
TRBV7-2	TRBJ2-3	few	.	CASSPLQDTQYF	TGTGCCAGCAGCCCGCTCCAGGATACGCAGTATTTT
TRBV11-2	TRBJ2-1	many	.	CASSSRNEQFF	TGTGCCAGCAGCTCCCGCAATGAGCAGTTCTTC
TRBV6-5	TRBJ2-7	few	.	CASSYSVGAYEQYF	TGTGCCAGCAGTTACTCGGTGGGTGCCTACGAGCAGTACTTC
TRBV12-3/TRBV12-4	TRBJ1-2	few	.	CASSYRVGGYTF	TGTGCCAGCAGTTACCGCGTGGGTGGCTACACCTTC
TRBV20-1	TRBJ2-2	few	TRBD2	CSARVVAGAGELFF	TGCAGTGCTAGAGTTGTGGCGGGAGCCGGGGAGCTGTTTTTT
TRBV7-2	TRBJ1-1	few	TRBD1	CASSLITGGWTEAFF	TGTGCCAGCAGCCTAATTACAGGGGGATGGACTGAAGCTTTCTTT
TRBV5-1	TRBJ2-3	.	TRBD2	CASSLGFPGLAGVPKPEQYF	TGCGCCAGCAGCTTGGGCTTTCCGGGACTAGCGGGAGTCCCGAAACCGGAGCAGTATTTT